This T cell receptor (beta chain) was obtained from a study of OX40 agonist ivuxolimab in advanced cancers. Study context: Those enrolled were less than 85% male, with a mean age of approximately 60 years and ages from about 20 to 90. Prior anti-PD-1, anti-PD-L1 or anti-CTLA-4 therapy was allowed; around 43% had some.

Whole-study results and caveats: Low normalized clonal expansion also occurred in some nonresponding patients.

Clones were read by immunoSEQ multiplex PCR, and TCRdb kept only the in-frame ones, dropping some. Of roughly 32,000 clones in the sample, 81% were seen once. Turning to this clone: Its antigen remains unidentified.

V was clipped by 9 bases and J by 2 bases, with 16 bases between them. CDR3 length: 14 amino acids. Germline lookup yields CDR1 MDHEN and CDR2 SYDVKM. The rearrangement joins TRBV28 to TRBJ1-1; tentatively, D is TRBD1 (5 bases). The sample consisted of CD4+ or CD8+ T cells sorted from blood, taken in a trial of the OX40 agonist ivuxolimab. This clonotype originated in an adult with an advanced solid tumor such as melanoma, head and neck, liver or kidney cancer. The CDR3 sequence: CASKRAGSNTEAFF. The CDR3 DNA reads TGTGCCAGTAAAAGGGCAGGGTCTAACACTGAAGCTTTCTTT.